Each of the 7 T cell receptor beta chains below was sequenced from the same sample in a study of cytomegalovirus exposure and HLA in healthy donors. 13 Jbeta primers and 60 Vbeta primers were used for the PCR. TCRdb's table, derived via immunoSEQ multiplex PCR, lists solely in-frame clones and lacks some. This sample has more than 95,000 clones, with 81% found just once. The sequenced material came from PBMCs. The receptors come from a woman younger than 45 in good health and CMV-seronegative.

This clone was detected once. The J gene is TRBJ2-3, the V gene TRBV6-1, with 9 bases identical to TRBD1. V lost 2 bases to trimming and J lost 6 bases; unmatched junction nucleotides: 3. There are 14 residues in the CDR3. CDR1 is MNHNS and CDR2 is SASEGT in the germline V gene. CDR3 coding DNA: TGTGCCAGCAGTGAAAGGGACAGGGTGGATACGCAGTATTTT. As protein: CASSERDRVDTQYF.

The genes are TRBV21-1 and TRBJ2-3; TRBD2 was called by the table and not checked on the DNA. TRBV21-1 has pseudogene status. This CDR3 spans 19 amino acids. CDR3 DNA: TGTGCCAGCAGCAAACCCGGGACAGCACTCGGGAGGGGAACAGATACGCAGTATTTT. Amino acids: CASSKPGTALGRGTDTQYF.

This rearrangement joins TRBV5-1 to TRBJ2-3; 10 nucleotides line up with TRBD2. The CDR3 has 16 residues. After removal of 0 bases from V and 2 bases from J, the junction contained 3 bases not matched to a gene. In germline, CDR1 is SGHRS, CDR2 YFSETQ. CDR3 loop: CASSLVGLAVTDTQYF. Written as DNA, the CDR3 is TGCGCCAGCAGCTTGGTAGGACTAGCGGTCACAGATACGCAGTATTTT.

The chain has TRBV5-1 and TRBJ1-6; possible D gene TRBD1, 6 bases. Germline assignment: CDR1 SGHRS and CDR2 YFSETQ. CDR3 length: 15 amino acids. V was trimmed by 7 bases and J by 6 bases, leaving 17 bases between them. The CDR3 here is CASCPGVGTNSPLHF. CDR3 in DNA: TGCGCCAGCTGCCCAGGGGTCGGGACTAATTCACCCCTCCACTTT.

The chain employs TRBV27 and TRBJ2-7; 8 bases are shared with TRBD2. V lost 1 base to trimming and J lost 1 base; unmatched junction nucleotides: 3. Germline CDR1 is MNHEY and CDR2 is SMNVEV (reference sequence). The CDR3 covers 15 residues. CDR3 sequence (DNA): TGTGCCAGCAGTTTATACGCGGGAGGTTCCTACGAGCAGTACTTC. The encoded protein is CASSLYAGGSYEQYF.

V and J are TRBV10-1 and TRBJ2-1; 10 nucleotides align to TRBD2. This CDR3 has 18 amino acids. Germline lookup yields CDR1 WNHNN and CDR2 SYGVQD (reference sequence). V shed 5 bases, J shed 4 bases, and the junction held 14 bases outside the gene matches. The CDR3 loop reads CASSLGLAETNFYNEQFF. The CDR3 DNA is TGCGCCAGCAGTCTCGGACTAGCGGAAACCAATTTTTACAATGAGCAGTTCTTC.

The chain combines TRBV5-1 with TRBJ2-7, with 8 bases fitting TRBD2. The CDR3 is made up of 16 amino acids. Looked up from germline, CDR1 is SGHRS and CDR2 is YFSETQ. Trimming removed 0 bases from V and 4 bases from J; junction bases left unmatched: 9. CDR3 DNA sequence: TGCGCCAGCAGCTTGGCCCCCAGCGGGGGTTTGTACGAGCAGTACTTC. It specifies CASSLAPSGGLYEQYF.